These 10 T cell receptor beta chains were sequenced from one sample in a study of T cells after yellow fever vaccination. TCRdb recomputed calls from the 5' RACE reads with MiXCR, one row per CDR3 protein. The table has more than 90,000 distinct CDR3 sequences, more than 7.5% seen once; the top ten hold 25%. This specimen consisted of CD8+ T cells sorted from PBMCs, obtained 45 days after the yellow fever booster vaccination. The receptors stem from a man aged 30 to 45 who received the YFV17D yellow fever vaccine.

This clonotype was detected many times. The chain is built from TRBV20-1 and TRBJ2-2; D assignment may be TRBD1 or TRBD2 (5 bases each). Trimming left V 4 bases short and J 3 bases short, with 12 bases between. The CDR3 is 14 amino acids. Germline CDR1 is DFQATT and CDR2 is SNEGSKA (reference sequence). The CDR3 loop reads CSAIGRDHTGELFF. The CDR3 DNA is TGCAGTGCTATCGGCAGGGACCACACCGGGGAGCTGTTTTTT.

V and J are TRBV20-1 and TRBJ2-1; TRBD2 is a possible D gene (7 bases). Trimming took 0 bases from V and 5 from J, leaving 26 bases between them. CDR3 length: 19 amino acids. From germline, CDR1 is DFQATT and CDR2 SNEGSKA (reference sequence). The CDR3 coding sequence is TGCAGTGCTAGAGATTGGGAGGGGGTCGACCCCCCCCCGGACAATGAGCAGTTCTTC. It specifies CSARDWEGVDPPPDNEQFF.

This rearrangement joins TRBV6-2 or TRBV6-3 to TRBJ2-1; 16 nucleotides line up with TRBD2. Unmatched junction bases numbered 13, after V lost 7 bases and J lost 4 bases. This CDR3 has 19 residues. The germline CDR1 and CDR2 sequences are MNHEY and SVGEGT. DNA of the CDR3: TGTGCCAGCACTCCCCAGCCGGGACTAGCGGGAGGGCCATACAATGAGCAGTTCTTC. Amino acids: CASTPQPGLAGGPYNEQFF.

This clonotype has a count of ten or more. The chain joins TRBV20-1 to TRBJ2-7; possible D gene TRBD2, 6 bases. The CDR3 has 13 amino acids. Germline loops: CDR1 DFQATT, CDR2 SNEGSKA (reference sequence). V lost 1 base and J 0 bases, leaving 7 bases between the germline ends. This CDR3 is CSARGGGSYEQYF. Written as DNA, the CDR3 is TGCAGTGCTAGAGGGGGAGGCTCCTACGAGCAGTACTTC.

This clonotype was counted at least ten times. CDR3 amino acids: CASSGGVGSSYNEQFF. The DNA for the CDR3 is TGTGCCAGCAGCGGCGGTGTGGGGAGCTCCTACAATGAGCAGTTCTTC. The genes are TRBV27 and TRBJ2-1; D possibly corresponds to TRBD2 (5 bases). This CDR3 spans 16 amino acids. CDR1 and CDR2 from the germline V gene are MNHEY and SMNVEV (reference sequence). Between the trimmed V and J ends, which lost 6 bases and 0 bases, there was a span of 15 bases.

This clonotype occurred many times. The chain couples TRBV29-1 to TRBJ2-2; D gene uncertain. CDR1 SQVTM and CDR2 ANQGSEA come from the germline V gene. The CDR3 totals 14 residues. V was trimmed by 3 bases and J by 2 bases, leaving 10 bases between them. The CDR3 reads CSVEWSANTGELFF. The DNA for the CDR3 is TGCAGCGTTGAGTGGTCCGCAAACACCGGGGAGCTGTTTTTT.

This clonotype was seen repeatedly, ten times or more. The chain uses TRBV27 and TRBJ1-2, with unresolved D. CDR1 MNHEY and CDR2 SMNVEV come from the germline V gene (reference sequence). Trimming removed 2 bases from V and 2 bases from J, with 6 bases in between. This CDR3 is built from 13 residues. This CDR3 is CASSLSRNYGYTF. The CDR3 DNA reads TGTGCCAGCAGTTTAAGCCGGAACTATGGCTACACCTTC.

This clonotype has more than one count but fewer than ten. J is TRBJ2-3 and V is TRBV12-3 or TRBV12-4; perhaps TRBD2 as D (7 bases). The CDR3 length is 16 residues. V lost 5 bases to trimming and J lost 2 bases, with 17 bases between them. Here the CDR3 reads CASSTAGGHPTDTQYF. The CDR3 DNA reads TGTGCCAGCAGTACTGCCGGGGGGCACCCCACAGATACGCAGTATTTT.

This clonotype occurred many times. This chain connects TRBV29-1 to TRBJ2-2; 9 bases line up with TRBD1. CDR1 and CDR2 from the germline V gene are SQVTM and ANQGSEA. Germline trimming cut 3 bases from V and 5 bases from J; bases unmatched to any gene: 7. The CDR3 spans 15 residues. The CDR3 loop is CSVESGTGSTGELFF. The CDR3, as DNA: TGCAGCGTTGAGTCCGGGACAGGGAGTACCGGGGAGCTGTTTTTT.

This rearrangement joins TRBV3-1 to TRBJ1-2; no clear D. Trimming removed 3 bases at V and 3 bases at J, with 11 bases between. CDR3 length equals 14 residues. Looked up from germline, CDR1 is LGHDT and CDR2 is YNNKEL (reference sequence). CDR3 loop: CASSHLGADYGYTF. The CDR3 bases are TGTGCCAGCAGCCACCTGGGCGCGGACTATGGCTACACCTTC.